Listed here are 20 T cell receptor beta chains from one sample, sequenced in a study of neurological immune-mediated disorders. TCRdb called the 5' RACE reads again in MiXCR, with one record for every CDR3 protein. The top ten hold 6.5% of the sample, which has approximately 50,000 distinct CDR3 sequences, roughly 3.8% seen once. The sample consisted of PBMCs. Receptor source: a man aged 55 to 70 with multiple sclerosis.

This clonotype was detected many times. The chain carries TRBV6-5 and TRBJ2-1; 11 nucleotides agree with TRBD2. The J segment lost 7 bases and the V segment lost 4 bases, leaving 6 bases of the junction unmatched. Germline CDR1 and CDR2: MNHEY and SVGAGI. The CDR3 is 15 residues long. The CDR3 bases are TGTGCCAGCAGTTCCACTAGCGGGAGCGGGAATGAGCAGTTCTTC. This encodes CASSSTSGSGNEQFF.

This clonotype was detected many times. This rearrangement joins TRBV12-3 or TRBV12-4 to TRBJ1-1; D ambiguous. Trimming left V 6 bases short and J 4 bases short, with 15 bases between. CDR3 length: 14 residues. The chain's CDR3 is CASRELAAATEAFF. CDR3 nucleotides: TGTGCCAGCAGGGAACTAGCGGCCGCCACTGAAGCTTTCTTT.

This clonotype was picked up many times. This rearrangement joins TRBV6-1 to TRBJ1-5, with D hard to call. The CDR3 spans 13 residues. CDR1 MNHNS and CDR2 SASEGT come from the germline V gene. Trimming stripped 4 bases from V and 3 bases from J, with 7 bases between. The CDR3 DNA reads TGTGCCAGCAGTGGTACCATCAATCAGCCCCAGCATTTT. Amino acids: CASSGTINQPQHF.

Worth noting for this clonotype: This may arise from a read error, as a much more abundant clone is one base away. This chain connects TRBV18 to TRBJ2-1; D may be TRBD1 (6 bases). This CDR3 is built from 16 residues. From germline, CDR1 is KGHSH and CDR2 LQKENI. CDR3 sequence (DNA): TGTGTCAGCTCAGGAACAAGCAGGGGAGTTGGCGATGAGCAGTTCTTC. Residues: CVSSGTSRGVGDEQFF.

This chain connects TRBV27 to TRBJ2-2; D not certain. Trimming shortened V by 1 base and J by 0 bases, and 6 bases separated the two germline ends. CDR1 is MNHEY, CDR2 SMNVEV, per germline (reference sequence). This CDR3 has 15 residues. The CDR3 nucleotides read TGTGCCAGCAGTTTATTAAGCGCGAACACCGGGGAGCTGTTTTTT. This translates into CASSLLSANTGELFF.

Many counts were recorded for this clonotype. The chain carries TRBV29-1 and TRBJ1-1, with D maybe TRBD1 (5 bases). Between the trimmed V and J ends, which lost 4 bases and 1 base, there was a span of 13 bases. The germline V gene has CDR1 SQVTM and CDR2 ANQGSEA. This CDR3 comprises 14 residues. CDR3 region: CSVAMGVSNTEAFF. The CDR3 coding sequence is TGCAGCGTTGCGATGGGGGTTTCGAACACTGAAGCTTTCTTT. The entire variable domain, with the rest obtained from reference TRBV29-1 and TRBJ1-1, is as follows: SAVISQKPSRDICQRGTSLTIQCQVDSQVTMMFWYRQQPGQSLTLIATANQGSEATYESGFVIDKFPISRPNLTFSTLTVSNMSPEDSSIYLCSVAMGVSNTEAFFGQGTRLTVV.

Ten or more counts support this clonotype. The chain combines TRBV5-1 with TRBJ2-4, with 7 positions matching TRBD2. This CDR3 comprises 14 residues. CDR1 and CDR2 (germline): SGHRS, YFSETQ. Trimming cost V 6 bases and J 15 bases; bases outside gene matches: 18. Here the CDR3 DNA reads TGCGCCAGCACCAATTTGTTCCGGGACTACCAATGGTACTTC. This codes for CASTNLFRDYQWYF.

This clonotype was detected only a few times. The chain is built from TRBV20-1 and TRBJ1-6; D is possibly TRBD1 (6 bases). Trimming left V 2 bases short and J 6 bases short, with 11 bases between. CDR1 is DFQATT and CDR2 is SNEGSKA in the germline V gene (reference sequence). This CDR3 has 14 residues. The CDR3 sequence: CSARQGIVNSPLHF. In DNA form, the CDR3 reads TGCAGTGCTAGACAGGGGATCGTTAATTCACCCCTCCACTTT.

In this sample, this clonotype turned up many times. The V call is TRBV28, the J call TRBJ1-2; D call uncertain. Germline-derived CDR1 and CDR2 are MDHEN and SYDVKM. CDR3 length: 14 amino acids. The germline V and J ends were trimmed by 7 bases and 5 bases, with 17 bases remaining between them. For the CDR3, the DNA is TGTGCCAGCAATCCCGCAGAGGCTAGTTATGGCTACACCTTC. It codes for CASNPAEASYGYTF.

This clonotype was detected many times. The CDR3 nucleotides read TGTGCCAGCAGCCCGAGCGGGGGGGCCGCCGGGGAGCTGTTTTTT. This encodes CASSPSGGAAGELFF. The V call is TRBV9, the J call TRBJ2-2; TRBD2 agrees at 10 bases. This CDR3 has 15 residues. Germline CDR1 is SGDLS and CDR2 is YYNGEE. The V segment lost 4 bases and the J segment 6 bases; nucleotides outside the gene matches: 6.

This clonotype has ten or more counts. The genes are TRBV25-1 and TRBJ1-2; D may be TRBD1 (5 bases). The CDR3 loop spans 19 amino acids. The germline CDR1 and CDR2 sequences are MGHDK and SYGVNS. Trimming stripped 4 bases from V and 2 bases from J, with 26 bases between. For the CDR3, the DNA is TGTGCCAGCAGTGCCTGGGACCGGGCAGCTGCACTCCCCAACTATGGCTACACCTTC. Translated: CASSAWDRAAALPNYGYTF.

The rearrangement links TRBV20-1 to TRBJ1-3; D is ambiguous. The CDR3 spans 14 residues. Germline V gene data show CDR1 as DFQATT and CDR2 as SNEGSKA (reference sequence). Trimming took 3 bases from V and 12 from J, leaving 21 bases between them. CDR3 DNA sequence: TGCAGTGCTAGCGGAACACTGGGGTCGGAAAACATATATTTT. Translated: CSASGTLGSENIYF.

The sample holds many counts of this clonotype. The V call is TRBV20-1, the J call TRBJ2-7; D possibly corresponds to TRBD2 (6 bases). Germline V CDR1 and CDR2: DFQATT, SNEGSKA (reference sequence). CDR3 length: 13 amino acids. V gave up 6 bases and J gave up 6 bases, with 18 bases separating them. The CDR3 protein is CSAPPSGVGEQYF. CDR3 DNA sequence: TGCAGTGCCCCCCCCTCGGGGGTGGGCGAGCAGTACTTC.

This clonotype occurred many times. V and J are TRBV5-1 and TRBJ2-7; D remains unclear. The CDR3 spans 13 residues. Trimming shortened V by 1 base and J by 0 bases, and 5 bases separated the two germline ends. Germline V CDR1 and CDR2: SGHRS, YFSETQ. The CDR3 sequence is CASSLRSSYEQYF. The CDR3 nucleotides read TGCGCCAGCAGCTTGCGCAGCTCCTACGAGCAGTACTTC.

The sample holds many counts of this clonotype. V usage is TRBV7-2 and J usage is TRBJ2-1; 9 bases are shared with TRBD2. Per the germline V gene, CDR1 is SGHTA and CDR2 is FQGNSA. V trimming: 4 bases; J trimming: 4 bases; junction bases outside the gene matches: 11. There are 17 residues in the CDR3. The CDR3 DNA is TGTGCCAGCAGCTACTCAATAGCGGGAGTTTTATACAATGAGCAGTTCTTC. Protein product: CASSYSIAGVLYNEQFF. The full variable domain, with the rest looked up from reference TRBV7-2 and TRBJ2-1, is GAGVSQSPSNKVTEKGKDVELRCDPISGHTALYWYRQSLGQGLEFLIYFQGNSAPDKSGLPSDRFSAERTGGSVSTLTIQRTQQEDSAVYLCASSYSIAGVLYNEQFFGPGTRLTVL.

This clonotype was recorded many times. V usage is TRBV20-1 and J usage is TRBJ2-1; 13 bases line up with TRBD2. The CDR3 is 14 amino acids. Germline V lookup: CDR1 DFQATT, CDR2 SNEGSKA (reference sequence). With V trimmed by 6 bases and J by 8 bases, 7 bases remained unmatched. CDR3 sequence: CSAITSGRADEQFF. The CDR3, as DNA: TGCAGTGCCATTACTAGCGGGAGGGCCGATGAGCAGTTCTTC.

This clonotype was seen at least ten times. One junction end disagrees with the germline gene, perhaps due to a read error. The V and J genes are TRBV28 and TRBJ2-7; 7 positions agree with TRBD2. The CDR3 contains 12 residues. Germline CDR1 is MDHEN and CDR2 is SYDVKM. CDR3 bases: TGTGCCAGCAGTTTAGGGTCCCGGGGGGTAAGCTTC. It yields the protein CASSLGSRGVSF.

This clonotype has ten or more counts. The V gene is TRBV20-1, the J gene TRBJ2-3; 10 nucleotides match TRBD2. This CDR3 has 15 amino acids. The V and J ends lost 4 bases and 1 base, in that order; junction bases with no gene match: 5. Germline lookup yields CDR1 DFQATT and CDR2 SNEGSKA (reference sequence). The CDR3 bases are TGCAGTGCTACCGAACTAGCGGGGCGCACAGATACGCAGTATTTT. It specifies CSATELAGRTDTQYF.

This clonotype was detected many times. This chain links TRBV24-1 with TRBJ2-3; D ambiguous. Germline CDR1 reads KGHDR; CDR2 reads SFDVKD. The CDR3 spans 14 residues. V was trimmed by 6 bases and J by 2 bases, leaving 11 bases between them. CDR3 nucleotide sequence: TGTGCCACCAGTAGTTCCTCGATCACAGATACGCAGTATTTT. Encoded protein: CATSSSSITDTQYF.

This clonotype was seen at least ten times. The CDR3 coding sequence is TGCAGTGCTACCGAGAATAAGGGAATACACACAGATACGCAGTATTTT. Translating it yields CSATENKGIHTDTQYF. This sequence joins TRBV20-1 and TRBJ2-3, with D unclear. The CDR3 extends over 16 amino acids. Trimming stripped 4 bases from V and 2 bases from J, with 19 bases between. Looked up from germline, CDR1 is DFQATT and CDR2 is SNEGSKA (reference sequence).